The 2 T cell receptor beta chains given below trace back to one sample, sequenced in a study of T cells in Graves' hyperthyroidism and ophthalmopathy. It was RNA transcripts that yielded the amplified TCR beta CDR3 regions. A set of HTBI primers served as the primers for a first-round RT-PCR of the TCR CDR3. Via MiXCR, TCRdb re-called the multiplex PCR reads, giving one row per CDR3 protein. The table shows around 700,000 distinct CDR3 sequences, with approximately 40% occurring only once. The sequencing sample was made of blood. These receptors all come from a woman aged 35 to 49 with Graves' hyperthyroidism.

The chain couples TRBV4-1 to TRBJ1-5; TRBD1 is a possible D gene (5 bases). The CDR3 extends over 16 amino acids. The V end was cut by 3 bases, the J end by 1 base, with 13 bases between. CDR1 MGHRA and CDR2 YSYEKL come from the germline V gene. The CDR3 loop is CASSQVPWDSNQPQHF. CDR3 coding DNA: TGCGCCAGCAGCCAGGTGCCCTGGGACAGCAATCAGCCCCAGCATTTT.

The rearrangement joins TRBV5-1 to TRBJ1-4; tentatively, D is TRBD1 (5 bases). The CDR3 extends over 13 amino acids. Germline lookup yields CDR1 SGHRS and CDR2 YFSETQ. V was clipped by 7 bases and J by 5 bases, with 12 bases between them. The CDR3 protein is CASRPGLNEKLFF. CDR3 coding DNA: TGCGCCAGCCGGCCGGGGCTAAATGAAAAACTGTTTTTT.